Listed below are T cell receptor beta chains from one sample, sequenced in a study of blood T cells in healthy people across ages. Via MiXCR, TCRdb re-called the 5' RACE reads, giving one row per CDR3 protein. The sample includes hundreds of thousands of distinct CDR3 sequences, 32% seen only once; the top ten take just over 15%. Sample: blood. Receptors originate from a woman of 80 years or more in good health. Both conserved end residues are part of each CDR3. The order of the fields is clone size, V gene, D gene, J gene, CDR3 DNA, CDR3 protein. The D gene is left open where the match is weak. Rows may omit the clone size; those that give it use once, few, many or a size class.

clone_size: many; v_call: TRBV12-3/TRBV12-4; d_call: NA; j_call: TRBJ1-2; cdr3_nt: TGTGCCAGCACACAGATTAACTATGGCTACACCTTC; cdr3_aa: CASTQINYGYTF
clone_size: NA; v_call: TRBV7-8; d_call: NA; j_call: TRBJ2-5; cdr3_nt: TGTGCCAGCAGCTTAGACGGCGGGATGGGGGAGACCCAGTACTTC; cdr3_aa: CASSLDGGMGETQYF
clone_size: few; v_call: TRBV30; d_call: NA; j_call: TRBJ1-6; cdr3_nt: TGTGCCTGGAAGGGGTTGAGCTCACCCCTCCACTTT; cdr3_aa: CAWKGLSSPLHF
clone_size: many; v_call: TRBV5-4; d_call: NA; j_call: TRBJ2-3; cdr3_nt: TGTGCCAGCAGCCCGCCCTTGGCGGACGCAGATACGCAGTATTTT; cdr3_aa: CASSPPLADADTQYF
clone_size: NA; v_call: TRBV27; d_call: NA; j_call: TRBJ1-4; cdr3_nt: TGTGCCAGCAGTCCCCGGGCCTCAACTAATGAAAAACTGTTTTTT; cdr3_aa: CASSPRASTNEKLFF
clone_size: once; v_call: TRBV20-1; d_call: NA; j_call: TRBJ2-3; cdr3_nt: TGCAGTGCTAGAGGGAGTTGGGACACAGATACGCAGTATTTT; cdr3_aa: CSARGSWDTDTQYF
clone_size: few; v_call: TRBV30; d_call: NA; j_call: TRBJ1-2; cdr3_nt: TGTGCCTGGAGTCCACCAATCGTCGGGGGCTACACCTTC; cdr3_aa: CAWSPPIVGGYTF
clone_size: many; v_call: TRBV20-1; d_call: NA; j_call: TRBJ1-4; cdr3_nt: TGCAGTGGAGAGGGAACTAATGAAAAACTGTTTTTT; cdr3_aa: CSGEGTNEKLFF
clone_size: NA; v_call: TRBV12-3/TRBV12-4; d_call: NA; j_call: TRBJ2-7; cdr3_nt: TGTGCCAGCAGTGCAGGGGAACCGTCCTACGAGCAGTACTTC; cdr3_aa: CASSAGEPSYEQYF
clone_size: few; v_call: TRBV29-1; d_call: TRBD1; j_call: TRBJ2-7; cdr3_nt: TGCAGCGTTGGTGGACAGGGCTACGAGCAGTACTTC; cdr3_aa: CSVGGQGYEQYF
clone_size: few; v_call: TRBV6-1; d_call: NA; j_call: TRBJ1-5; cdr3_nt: TGTGCCAGCAGTGAAGAAAGGGCAGGGTGGGGCAATCAGCCCCAGCATTTT; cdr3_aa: CASSEERAGWGNQPQHF
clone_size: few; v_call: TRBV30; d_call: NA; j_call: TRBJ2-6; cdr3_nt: TGTGCCTGGAGTGTGGGGTCCTCTGGGGCCAACGTCCTGACTTTC; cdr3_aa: CAWSVGSSGANVLTF
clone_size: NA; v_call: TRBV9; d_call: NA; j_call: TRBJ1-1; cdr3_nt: TGTGCCAGCAGCTACGGACAGATAAGCACTGAAGCTTTCTTT; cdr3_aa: CASSYGQISTEAFF
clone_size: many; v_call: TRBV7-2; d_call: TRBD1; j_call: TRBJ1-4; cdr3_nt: TGTGCCAGCAGCTTATTCGGCGCAGGGGGTGGTGAAAAACTGTTTTTT; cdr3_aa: CASSLFGAGGGEKLFF
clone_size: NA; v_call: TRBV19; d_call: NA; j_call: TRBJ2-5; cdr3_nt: TGTGCATCCACTAGGGCAGGGGGGGAGACCCAGTACTTC; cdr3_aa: CASTRAGGETQYF
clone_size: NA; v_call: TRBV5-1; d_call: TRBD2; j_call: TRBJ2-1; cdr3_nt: TGCGCCAGCAGCATAAGCGGGAGGGCGGAGAATGAGCAGTTCTTC; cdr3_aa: CASSISGRAENEQFF
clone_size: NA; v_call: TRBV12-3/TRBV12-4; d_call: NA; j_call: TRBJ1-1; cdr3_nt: TGTGCCAGCAGTCCCCTGGGACCCCTCGGGAACACTGAAGCTTTCTTT; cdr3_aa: CASSPLGPLGNTEAFF
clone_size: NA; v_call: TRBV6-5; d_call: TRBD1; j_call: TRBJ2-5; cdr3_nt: TGTGCCAGCAGTTCACCGGGACAGGGGCAAGAGACCCAGTACTTC; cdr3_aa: CASSSPGQGQETQYF
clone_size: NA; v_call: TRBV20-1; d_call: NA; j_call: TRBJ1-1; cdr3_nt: NA; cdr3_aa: CSARVGQGSTEVFF
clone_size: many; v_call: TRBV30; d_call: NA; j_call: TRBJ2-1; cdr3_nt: TGTGCCTGGAGGAGGGATAGGGGGGTTACGAATGAGCAGTTCTTC; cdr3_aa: CAWRRDRGVTNEQFF
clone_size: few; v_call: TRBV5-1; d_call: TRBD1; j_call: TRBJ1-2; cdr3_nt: TGCGCCAGCAGCTCGCTGACAGGGATCCTAGGTAACGGCTACACCTTC; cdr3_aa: CASSSLTGILGNGYTF
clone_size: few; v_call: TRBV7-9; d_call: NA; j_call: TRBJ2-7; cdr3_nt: TGTGCCAGCAGCTTAACAGGTGCAGGGACCTCCTCCAATGAGCAGTACTTC; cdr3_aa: CASSLTGAGTSSNEQYF
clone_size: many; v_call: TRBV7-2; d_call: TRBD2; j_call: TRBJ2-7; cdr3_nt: TGTGCCAGCAGCTTAGCTTTAAGCGGGGTAAACGAGCAGTACTTC; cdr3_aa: CASSLALSGVNEQYF
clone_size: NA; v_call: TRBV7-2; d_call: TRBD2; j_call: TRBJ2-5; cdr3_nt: TGTGCCAGCAGCTTAGGGCCGGGAGGGCGGCAAGAGACCCAGTACTTC; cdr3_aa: CASSLGPGGRQETQYF
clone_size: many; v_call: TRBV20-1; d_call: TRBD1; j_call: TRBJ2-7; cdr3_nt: TGCAGTGCGTGGCCTTGGACAGGGTTAACAGACGAGCAGTACTTC; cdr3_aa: CSAWPWTGLTDEQYF
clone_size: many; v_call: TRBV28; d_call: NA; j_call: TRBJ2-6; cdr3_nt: TGTGCCAGCAGTACCGACCTCTCTGGGGCCAACGTCCTGACTTTC; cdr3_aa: CASSTDLSGANVLTF
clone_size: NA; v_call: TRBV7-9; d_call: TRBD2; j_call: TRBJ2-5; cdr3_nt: TGTGCCAGCAGCTTACCAGCGGGGGGGACGGGTGAGACCCAGTACTTC; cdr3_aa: CASSLPAGGTGETQYF
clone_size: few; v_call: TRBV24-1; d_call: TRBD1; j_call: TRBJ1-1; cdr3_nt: TGTGCCACCCGGTCGGGACAGGGGCCCACTGAAGCTTTCTTT; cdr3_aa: CATRSGQGPTEAFF
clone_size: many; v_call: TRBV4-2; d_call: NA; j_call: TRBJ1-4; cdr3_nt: TGTGCCAGCAGCCGAGACAGAAAAACTAATGAAAAACTGTTTTTT; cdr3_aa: CASSRDRKTNEKLFF
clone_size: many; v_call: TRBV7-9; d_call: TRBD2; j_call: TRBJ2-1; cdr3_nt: TGTGCCAGCAGCCGGACTAGCGGGACCAACAATGAGCAGTTCTTC; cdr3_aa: CASSRTSGTNNEQFF
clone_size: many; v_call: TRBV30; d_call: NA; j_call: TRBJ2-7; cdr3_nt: TGTGCCTGGAGTGTTCGGAACTCCTACGAGCAGTACTTC; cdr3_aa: CAWSVRNSYEQYF
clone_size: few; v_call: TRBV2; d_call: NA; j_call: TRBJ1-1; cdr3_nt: TGTGCCAGCAGTTTGAGACCCAATGAAGCTTTCTTT; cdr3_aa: CASSLRPNEAFF
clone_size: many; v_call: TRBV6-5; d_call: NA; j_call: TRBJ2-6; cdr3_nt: TGTGCCAGCAGTTACTCCGGGGTCCCCGGGGCCAACGTCCTGACTTTC; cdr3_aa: CASSYSGVPGANVLTF
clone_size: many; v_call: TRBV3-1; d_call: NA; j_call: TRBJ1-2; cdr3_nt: TGTGCCAGCAGCCAAGATAGTAACAGGGCCTACACCTTC; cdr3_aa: CASSQDSNRAYTF
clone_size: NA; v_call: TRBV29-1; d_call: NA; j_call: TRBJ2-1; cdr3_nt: TGCAGCGTTGAAGGACTTGCCAATGAGCAGTTCTTC; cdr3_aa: CSVEGLANEQFF
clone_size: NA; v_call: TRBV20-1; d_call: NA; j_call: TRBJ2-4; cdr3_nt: TGCAGTGCTAGTCCCGGGGGAGCCAAAAACATTCAGTACTTC; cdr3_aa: CSASPGGAKNIQYF
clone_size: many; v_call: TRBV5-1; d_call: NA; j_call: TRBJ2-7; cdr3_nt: TGCGCCAGCAGCTCGGACGGAATGGGCGAGCAGTACTTC; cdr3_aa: CASSSDGMGEQYF
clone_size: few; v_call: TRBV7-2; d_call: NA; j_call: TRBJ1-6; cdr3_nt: TGTGCCAGCAGCTTTAGCTCCCCAGGAACCTATAATTCACCCCTCCACTTT; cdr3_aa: CASSFSSPGTYNSPLHF
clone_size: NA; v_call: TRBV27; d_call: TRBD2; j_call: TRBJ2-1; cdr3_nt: TGTGCCAGCAGTTTAAAAGCGGGAGGGGGGTTCTACAATGAGCAGTTCTTC; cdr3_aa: CASSLKAGGGFYNEQFF